Following are 3 T cell receptor beta chains from one sample sequenced in a study of cytomegalovirus exposure and HLA in healthy donors. The PCR contained 60 Vbeta and 13 Jbeta primers. Profiled with immunoSEQ multiplex PCR; TCRdb holds only in-frame clones, not every one. The table records more than 20,000 clones, about 77% of them present only once. Input material: PBMCs. The receptors stem from a man between 60 and 70 years old in good health and CMV-seronegative.

The sample holds a few counts of this clone. This chain joins TRBV4-1 and TRBJ2-3; TRBD1 matches at 10 bases. The germline V gene has CDR1 MGHRA and CDR2 YSYEKL. Trimming took 4 bases from V and 3 from J; bases not matched to a gene: 7. CDR3 length: 16 residues. CDR3 sequence: CASSPWTGGETDTQYF. The CDR3 region has the DNA TGCGCCAGCAGCCCCTGGACAGGGGGGGAGACAGATACGCAGTATTTT.

Worth noting for this clone: Sequence at one end of the junction differs from germline and may be a read error. This chain connects TRBV7-9 to TRBJ1-5, with D unresolved. The CDR3 length is 16 residues. CDR1 is SEHNR and CDR2 is FQNEAQ in the germline V gene (reference sequence). CDR3 DNA sequence: TGTTCCAGCAGCTCCGACCAGACAAAGATCAATCAGCCCCAGCATTTT. This sequence encodes CSSSSDQTKINQPQHF.

This chain joins TRBV7-6 and TRBJ1-3; D is unresolved. Trimming took off 0 bases at V and 0 bases at J, with 6 bases between the two ends. Germline V gives CDR1 SGHVS, CDR2 FNYEAQ. The CDR3 is 15 residues long. This chain's CDR3 is CASSLAGVSGNTIYF. In nucleotides, the CDR3 is TGTGCCAGCAGCTTAGCCGGAGTCTCTGGAAACACCATATATTTT.